This T cell receptor (beta chain) was sequenced during a study of T cell repertoires in cytomegalovirus infection. Overall study: Peptides in the study included HLA-C-restricted and HLA-B-restricted CMV epitopes. A matching HLA type, together with CMV infection, was signaled by public TCR beta signatures.

There are 15 residues in the CDR3. Trimming removed 1 base at V and 4 bases at J, with 14 bases between. Germline V gene lookup returns CDR1 LNHDA and CDR2 SQIVND (reference sequence). As for this clonotype: What it binds is unknown.

Overall study results and limits: HLA-C-restricted CMV-specific TCR beta clonotypes prevailed in the ex vivo response. Carriers of CMV plus the relevant HLA were identified by cumulative public TCR beta family frequency.

TCRdb re-called the reads through MiXCR, storing one row per CDR3 protein. The data show some 920,000 distinct CDR3 sequences, 31% seen once. The material was cultured CD8+ T cells from PBMCs, obtained from culture after CMV antigen stimulation. This TCR derives from a human donor in good health (CMV status not recorded). Some clones in this sample may be carry-over from other donors' samples. V gene TRBV19 combines with J gene TRBJ2-7; D gene ambiguous. CDR3 sequence reads: CASSIVGTILYEQYF. The CDR3 bases are TGTGCCAGTAGTATAGTGGGTACAATTTTGTACGAGCAGTACTTC.